This TCR beta chain was observed in a study of blood T cells in healthy people across ages. Study-level information: With template switching, about one barcoded beta molecule was captured per two T cells.

This CDR3 comprises 15 residues. Primed by a sample-barcoded 5' primer and a J-beta primer mix, a second PCR proceeded for about 7 to 11 cycles. TCRdb redid the calling of the 5' RACE reads with MiXCR, one entry per CDR3 protein. This table holds around 670,000 distinct CDR3 sequences, under 30% found once. Each donor supplied approximately 10 milliliters of peripheral blood. A note on this clonotype: At one end the junction does not follow the germline gene, possibly because of a read error.

The genes are TRBV12-3 or TRBV12-4 and TRBJ2-3; D possibly corresponds to TRBD1 (5 bases). Sequencing input: blood. The receptor's source is a woman older than 75 in good health. CDR3 nucleotides: TGTGCCAGCAGTTTAAGGGGTTCCCGACCAGATGCGCAGTATTTT. Translation: CASSLRGSRPDAQYF.